This T cell receptor (beta chain) originates from a study of cytomegalovirus exposure and HLA in healthy donors. Germline loops: CDR1 GTSNPN, CDR2 SVGIG (reference sequence). V lost 3 bases to trimming and J lost 1 base; unmatched junction nucleotides: 7. The CDR3 spans 16 residues. Primers included in the PCR were 60 Vbeta and 13 Jbeta primers. The assay was immunoSEQ multiplex PCR, and TCRdb's table has in-frame clones only and misses some. The sample holds just over 150,000 clones, about 86% seen once. The chain uses TRBV30 and TRBJ1-4, with 8 nucleotides matching TRBD1. The receptor was isolated from a woman between 18 and 29 years old in good health and CMV-seronegative. Sequencing was performed on PBMCs. CDR3 in amino acids: CAWSEGQGVTNEKLFF. The CDR3 coding sequence is TGTGCCTGGAGCGAAGGACAGGGCGTAACTAATGAAAAACTGTTTTTT.